The TCR beta chain under discussion was sequenced for a study of CD8 T cells in Susac syndrome. RNA was extracted with the RNeasy kit, and a quantity of roughly 0.5 to 1 ug was reverse transcribed using random hexamers. Across 54 Vbeta and 13 Jbeta, TCR beta CDR3 was amplified with immunoSEQ multiplex PCR. TCRdb independently ran MiXCR on the immunoSEQ multiplex PCR reads; one entry per CDR3 protein. The sample has some 300,000 distinct CDR3 sequences; 75% to 90% are singletons. This CDR3 has 14 amino acids. V was shortened by 1 base and J by 10 bases, with 15 bases between the two germline ends. Germline CDR1 reads SGHNT; CDR2 reads YYREEE (reference sequence). The multiple sclerosis controls comprised treatment-naive patients whose relapsing-remitting disease was stable or active. Negative isolation was used for CD8+ and CD4+ T cells and FACS enrichment for TEMRA cells.

This chain links TRBV5-4 with TRBJ2-1; no clear D gene. This TCR came from a human donor with multiple sclerosis. Specimen: CD8+ T cells from PBMCs. CDR3 coding DNA: TGTGCCAGCAGCTTGTTTGGCGTTGGGGTCGAGCAGTTCTTC. Protein: CASSLFGVGVEQFF.